The entry that follows covers one T cell receptor beta chain sequence. The antigen is unknown. This specimen comes from a study of T-cell reconstitution after alpha-beta-depleted transplantation in children. Unique molecular identifiers were used in preparing the TCRbeta library. TCRdb used MiXCR to reprocess the PCR reads, holding one entry per CDR3 protein. The sample has 300,000 to 400,000 distinct CDR3 sequences, over 20% seen once. Germline V gene data show CDR1 as MNHEY and CDR2 as SVGAGI. The CDR3 is 15 residues long. The V gene end was trimmed by 2 bases and the J gene end by 8 bases; junction bases not matched to a gene: 7. Study-wide points: Alpha-beta T cells about two months after transplant reportedly derived from several hundred expanded graft clones.

This clonotype originated in a male patient between 10 and 17 years old who had a stem cell transplant for acute lymphoblastic leukemia, so the T cells may come from the graft donor. The sequences come from PBMCs, mostly from graft donor cells, collected 180 days after TCRalphabeta/CD19-depleted stem cell transplant. The chain joins TRBV6-5 to TRBJ2-1, with 9 bases matching TRBD2. CDR3 residues: CASSYPGTSRHEQFF. The CDR3 nucleotides are TGTGCCAGCAGTTACCCGGGGACTAGCAGACATGAGCAGTTCTTC.